The rows below give T cell receptor beta chains drawn from one sample of a study of blood T cell repertoires in COVID-19. The repertoire was sequenced with immunoSEQ multiplex PCR; TCRdb's copy has only in-frame clones and lacks some. Counted here are 300,000 to 450,000 clones, roughly 87% occurring once; the ten biggest clones make up around 3.9%. Sample: peripheral blood. Receptor source: a woman aged 60-75 years with COVID-19, enrolled during active disease. CDR3s include the opening cysteine and the closing phenylalanine or tryptophan. The D gene is left open where the match is weak. Clone size is not always given. Where it is, it says once, few, many or a class for expanded clones.

d_call: TRBD1; v_call: TRBV29-1; clone_size: -; j_call: TRBJ2-4; cdr3_length: 13; cdr3_nt: TGCAGCGTTGAAGGGACAGGGAGTAACATTCAGTACTTC; cdr3_aa: CSVEGTGSNIQYF
d_call: TRBD1; v_call: TRBV19; clone_size: -; j_call: TRBJ2-1; cdr3_length: 15; cdr3_nt: TGTGCCAGTAAAGGGGGACAGGGGCCTATAGGTGAGCAGTTCTTC; cdr3_aa: CASKGGQGPIGEQFF
d_call: -; v_call: TRBV7-6; clone_size: -; j_call: TRBJ2-5; cdr3_length: 17; cdr3_nt: TGTGCCAGCAGCTTAACTCTGGGCGCAGTTGTAGAGGAGACCCAGTACTTC; cdr3_aa: CASSLTLGAVVEETQYF
d_call: -; v_call: TRBV29-1; clone_size: -; j_call: TRBJ2-7; cdr3_length: 12; cdr3_nt: TGCAGCGTTGAGGTAATGAGAGCCCAGCAGTACTTC; cdr3_aa: CSVEVMRAQQYF
d_call: TRBD1; v_call: TRBV13; clone_size: -; j_call: TRBJ2-7; cdr3_length: 15; cdr3_nt: TGTGCCAGCAGCTTAACCGGGACAGGGGTTTACGAGCAGTACTTC; cdr3_aa: CASSLTGTGVYEQYF
d_call: TRBD1; v_call: TRBV19; clone_size: -; j_call: TRBJ2-1; cdr3_length: 15; cdr3_nt: TGTGCCAGTAGTATAGGGACAGGGGGTATCTATGAGCAGTTCTTC; cdr3_aa: CASSIGTGGIYEQFF
d_call: TRBD2; v_call: TRBV2; clone_size: once; j_call: TRBJ2-5; cdr3_length: 18; cdr3_nt: TGTGCCAGCAGTGAATATAGGACTAGCGGGGGGCCCCAAGAGACCCAGTACTTC; cdr3_aa: CASSEYRTSGGPQETQYF
d_call: TRBD1; v_call: TRBV5-6; clone_size: -; j_call: TRBJ2-7; cdr3_length: 14; cdr3_nt: TGTGCCAGCAGCTTGACAGGGGTAGGATACGAGCAGTACTTC; cdr3_aa: CASSLTGVGYEQYF
d_call: -; v_call: TRBV7-9; clone_size: -; j_call: TRBJ2-5; cdr3_length: 12; cdr3_nt: TGTGCCAGCAGCATCAGGGGTGAGACCCAGTACTTC; cdr3_aa: CASSIRGETQYF
d_call: TRBD1; v_call: TRBV28; clone_size: -; j_call: TRBJ1-3; cdr3_length: 16; cdr3_nt: TGTGCCAGCAGTTTAGGACAGGGACACTCTGGAAACACCATATATTTT; cdr3_aa: CASSLGQGHSGNTIYF
d_call: -; v_call: TRBV19; clone_size: few; j_call: TRBJ1-5; cdr3_length: 15; cdr3_nt: TGTGCCAGTAGTTGGAGAGGGGGTGTGGGTCAGCCCCAGCATTTT; cdr3_aa: CASSWRGGVGQPQHF
d_call: TRBD1; v_call: TRBV5-4; clone_size: -; j_call: TRBJ1-2; cdr3_length: 17; cdr3_nt: TGTGCCAGCAGGGGAATTGGACAGGGGGTTCCCTACTATGGCTACACCTTC; cdr3_aa: CASRGIGQGVPYYGYTF
d_call: -; v_call: TRBV11-3; clone_size: -; j_call: TRBJ2-5; cdr3_length: 15; cdr3_nt: TGTGCCAGCAGCTTAGGGCAAACGTACCAAGAGACCCAGTACTTC; cdr3_aa: CASSLGQTYQETQYF
d_call: TRBD2; v_call: TRBV5-6; clone_size: -; j_call: TRBJ2-1; cdr3_length: 16; cdr3_nt: TGTGCCAGCAGCGGACTAGCGCGTTACTCCTACAATGAGCAGTTCTTC; cdr3_aa: CASSGLARYSYNEQFF
d_call: -; v_call: TRBV7-2; clone_size: -; j_call: TRBJ2-5; cdr3_length: 13; cdr3_nt: TGTGCCAGCAGCTTAGCAGGAGGCGAGACCCAGTACTTC; cdr3_aa: CASSLAGGETQYF
d_call: -; v_call: TRBV10-3; clone_size: -; j_call: TRBJ1-2; cdr3_length: 14; cdr3_nt: TGTGCCATCAGTGAGTCGACAGCAAACTATGGCTACACCTTC; cdr3_aa: CAISESTANYGYTF
d_call: -; v_call: TRBV7-3; clone_size: -; j_call: TRBJ1-2; cdr3_length: 14; cdr3_nt: TGTGCCAGCAGCCTCGACAGCCTAAACTATGGCTACACCTTC; cdr3_aa: CASSLDSLNYGYTF
d_call: TRBD1; v_call: TRBV2; clone_size: -; j_call: TRBJ2-2; cdr3_length: 15; cdr3_nt: TGTGCCAGCAGTGAAGCCAGGGGGTATTCCGGGGAGCTGTTTTTT; cdr3_aa: CASSEARGYSGELFF
d_call: TRBD1; v_call: TRBV27; clone_size: once; j_call: TRBJ1-3; cdr3_length: 15; cdr3_nt: TGTGCCAGCAGTTTATCGACAGGGACTGGAAACACCATATATTTT; cdr3_aa: CASSLSTGTGNTIYF
d_call: -; v_call: TRBV7-3; clone_size: -; j_call: TRBJ1-1; cdr3_length: 14; cdr3_nt: TGTGCCAGCAGCTTAATAGGCCAGGCCACTGAAGCTTTCTTT; cdr3_aa: CASSLIGQATEAFF
d_call: -; v_call: TRBV9; clone_size: -; j_call: TRBJ1-2; cdr3_length: 14; cdr3_nt: TGTGCCAGCAGCGTAGCGCAGGGCCTGGGGGGCTACACCTTC; cdr3_aa: CASSVAQGLGGYTF
d_call: -; v_call: TRBV5-4; clone_size: -; j_call: TRBJ1-1; cdr3_length: 18; cdr3_nt: TGTGCCAGCAGCTCCACGGTGACACTGGGACATAAGAACACTGAAGCTTTCTTT; cdr3_aa: CASSSTVTLGHKNTEAFF
d_call: TRBD1; v_call: TRBV9; clone_size: -; j_call: TRBJ2-7; cdr3_length: 14; cdr3_nt: TGTGCCAGCAGCGCAGGGACAGGGGAGGTCGAGCAGTACTTC; cdr3_aa: CASSAGTGEVEQYF
d_call: -; v_call: TRBV18; clone_size: -; j_call: TRBJ2-4; cdr3_length: 14; cdr3_nt: TGTGCCAGCTCAATCGGGTTGGGGGGAAACATTCAGTACTTC; cdr3_aa: CASSIGLGGNIQYF
d_call: -; v_call: TRBV19; clone_size: -; j_call: TRBJ1-2; cdr3_length: 13; cdr3_nt: TGTGCCAGTAGTATAGACAGGTACTATGGCTACACCTTC; cdr3_aa: CASSIDRYYGYTF
d_call: -; v_call: TRBV4-1; clone_size: -; j_call: TRBJ1-6; cdr3_length: 13; cdr3_nt: TGCGCCAGCAGGTCGACATTGAATTCACCCCTCCACTTT; cdr3_aa: CASRSTLNSPLHF
d_call: TRBD1; v_call: TRBV10-3; clone_size: once; j_call: TRBJ1-2; cdr3_length: 15; cdr3_nt: TGTGCCATCAGTGAGTCAAAGGGGGCGATCTATGGCTACACCTTC; cdr3_aa: CAISESKGAIYGYTF
d_call: -; v_call: TRBV11-2; clone_size: -; j_call: TRBJ2-6; cdr3_length: 16; cdr3_nt: TGTGCCAGCAGCCCAGGAATCGCGTCTGGGGCCAACGTCCTGACTTTC; cdr3_aa: CASSPGIASGANVLTF
d_call: -; v_call: TRBV6-5; clone_size: once; j_call: TRBJ1-1; cdr3_length: 12; cdr3_nt: TGTGCCAGCAGTCAGGGGAACACTGAAGCTTTCTTT; cdr3_aa: CASSQGNTEAFF
d_call: -; v_call: TRBV4-2; clone_size: -; j_call: TRBJ1-6; cdr3_length: 17; cdr3_nt: TGTGCCAGCAGCCAAGATCTGGGCAGGGGCGATAATTCACCCCTCCACTTT; cdr3_aa: CASSQDLGRGDNSPLHF
d_call: -; v_call: TRBV5-1; clone_size: -; j_call: TRBJ2-7; cdr3_length: 14; cdr3_nt: TGCGCCAGCAGCTTACCGGGGAGCTCCTACGAGCAGTACTTC; cdr3_aa: CASSLPGSSYEQYF
d_call: -; v_call: TRBV7-9; clone_size: -; j_call: TRBJ1-1; cdr3_length: 13; cdr3_nt: TGTGCCAGCAGCTTAAAGGGGTGGACTGAAGCTTTCTTT; cdr3_aa: CASSLKGWTEAFF
d_call: -; v_call: TRBV6-5; clone_size: -; j_call: TRBJ1-2; cdr3_length: 12; cdr3_nt: TGTGCCAGCAGCCAGGCCGACTATGGCTACACCTTC; cdr3_aa: CASSQADYGYTF
d_call: -; v_call: TRBV12-3/TRBV12-4; clone_size: -; j_call: TRBJ2-5; cdr3_length: 13; cdr3_nt: TGTGCCAGCAGCACATGGAGCGCCGAGACCCAGTACTTC; cdr3_aa: CASSTWSAETQYF
d_call: -; v_call: TRBV5-6; clone_size: once; j_call: TRBJ1-2; cdr3_length: 16; cdr3_nt: TGTGCCAGCAGCTCAGAAATTCGTAATCTCAACTATGGCTACACCTTC; cdr3_aa: CASSSEIRNLNYGYTF
d_call: -; v_call: TRBV10-3; clone_size: -; j_call: TRBJ2-7; cdr3_length: 15; cdr3_nt: TGTGCCATCAGTGAGTCGAAGGGGACAACCTACGAGCAGTACTTC; cdr3_aa: CAISESKGTTYEQYF
d_call: -; v_call: TRBV25-1; clone_size: -; j_call: TRBJ1-4; cdr3_length: 17; cdr3_nt: TGTGCCTCTGGCAGTGTGGGGGCAGTAACAACTAATGAAAAACTGTTTTTT; cdr3_aa: CASGSVGAVTTNEKLFF